These T cell receptor beta chains were read from a single sample in a study of shared clonotypes between healthy human individuals. The protocol was immunoSEQ multiplex PCR, while the TCRdb copy is restricted to in-frame clones and leaves out a portion. This sample has about 2,500,000 clones; roughly 92% occur once, and the top ten carry 0.14%. Sequenced input: naive CD4+ T cells sorted from blood. The receptor source for this set is a man between 18 and 29 years old in good health. Each CDR3 is given with its conserved first and last residue. A D gene is named only where the DNA matches it firmly. Only part of the rows carry a size: once, few, many, or a class if the clone is expanded.

V: TRBV7-9
size: once
J: TRBJ1-2
D: .
DNA: TGTGCCAGCAGCTCGACAGCTCGCTATGGCTACACCTTC
CDR3: CASSSTARYGYTF

V: TRBV5-1
size: .
J: TRBJ2-1
D: .
DNA: TGCGCCAGCAGCTCTCGAAATTACGGGGGTGAGCAGTTCTTC
CDR3: CASSSRNYGGEQFF

V: TRBV4-3
size: .
J: TRBJ2-3
D: TRBD1
DNA: TGCGCCAGCAGTCAACAGCCCAGGGGGGATACGCAGTATTTT
CDR3: CASSQQPRGDTQYF

V: TRBV9
size: .
J: TRBJ2-5
D: TRBD2
DNA: TGTGCCAGCAGCGTAGGCACTAGCGGGGAACATTTAGAGACCCAGTACTTC
CDR3: CASSVGTSGEHLETQYF

V: TRBV5-1
size: .
J: TRBJ2-1
D: TRBD2
DNA: TGCGCCAGCAGCTTGGCCCCATTAAGTAGCGGGCTCGTCAATGAGCAGTTCTTC
CDR3: CASSLAPLSSGLVNEQFF

V: TRBV30
size: .
J: TRBJ2-3
D: .
DNA: TGTGCCTGCAATTCGGGGCCTGATACGCAGTATTTT
CDR3: CACNSGPDTQYF

V: TRBV18
size: few
J: TRBJ2-5
D: .
DNA: TGTGCCTGCTCGGGGCAGGGACGAGAGACCCAGTACTTC
CDR3: CACSGQGRETQYF

V: TRBV30
size: once
J: TRBJ2-2
D: TRBD2
DNA: TGTGCCTGGAGTGCCAGCGGGAGGGCGGGGACCGGGGAGCTGTTTTTT
CDR3: CAWSASGRAGTGELFF

V: TRBV30
size: .
J: TRBJ1-4
D: TRBD1
DNA: TGTGCCTGGAGTATACGGGACAGGGGATTTGCTAATGAAAAACTGTTTTTT
CDR3: CAWSIRDRGFANEKLFF

V: TRBV9
size: .
J: TRBJ2-2
D: TRBD1
DNA: TGTGCCAGCAGCGTGGTGAGGGGGCTGGGGACCGGGGAGCTGTTTTTT
CDR3: CASSVVRGLGTGELFF

V: TRBV7-2
size: .
J: TRBJ2-3
D: .
DNA: TGTGCCAGCAGCTTAATAGGGTGGGGTACGCAGTATTTT
CDR3: CASSLIGWGTQYF

V: TRBV5-6
size: .
J: TRBJ2-1
D: .
DNA: TGTGCCAGCAGCTTAAACCGCCCGGCCGTCAATGAGCAGTTCTTC
CDR3: CASSLNRPAVNEQFF

V: TRBV5-1
size: .
J: TRBJ2-1
D: .
DNA: TGCGCCAGCAGTGAGCGGCCTTACAATGAGCAGTTCTTC
CDR3: CASSERPYNEQFF

V: TRBV5-1
size: .
J: TRBJ2-5
D: TRBD2
DNA: TGCGCCAGCAGCTTTACTAGCGGGGTTCAAGAGACCCAGTACTTC
CDR3: CASSFTSGVQETQYF

V: TRBV19
size: few
J: TRBJ1-1
D: TRBD1
DNA: TGTGCCAGTAGCGCTAGACAGGGGAGTGAAGCTTTCTTT
CDR3: CASSARQGSEAFF

V: TRBV11-2
size: .
J: TRBJ2-3
D: .
DNA: TGTGCCAGCAGCTTAGGGGCAGGGAGCACAGATACGCAGTATTTT
CDR3: CASSLGAGSTDTQYF

V: TRBV2
size: once
J: TRBJ2-7
D: TRBD2
DNA: TGTGCCAGCTCGGCGCGGGGGAGCTCCTACGAGCAGTACTTC
CDR3: CASSARGSSYEQYF

V: TRBV28
size: .
J: TRBJ2-1
D: .
DNA: TGTGCCAGCCGGACTTCTTACAATGAGCAGTTCTTC
CDR3: CASRTSYNEQFF

V: TRBV28
size: .
J: TRBJ2-5
D: TRBD1
DNA: TGTGCCAGCAGCCGGGACAGTCCAGAGACCCAGTACTTC
CDR3: CASSRDSPETQYF

V: TRBV2
size: few
J: TRBJ1-5
D: TRBD1
DNA: TGTGCCAGCAGTGAGGGACAGGGGATCAAGAGCAATCAGCCCCAGCATTTT
CDR3: CASSEGQGIKSNQPQHF

V: TRBV5-1
size: .
J: TRBJ2-3
D: .
DNA: TGCGCCAGCAGCTTGACAGGGTACACAGATACGCAGTATTTT
CDR3: CASSLTGYTDTQYF

V: TRBV6-5
size: .
J: TRBJ1-1
D: TRBD1
DNA: TGTGCCAGCAGTTATTCAGGGGGAATTGAAGCTTTCTTT
CDR3: CASSYSGGIEAFF

V: TRBV18
size: .
J: TRBJ2-3
D: .
DNA: TGTGCCAGCTCATCACTAACGGCTACCACAGATACGCAGTATTTT
CDR3: CASSSLTATTDTQYF

V: TRBV7-9
size: .
J: TRBJ1-2
D: TRBD1
DNA: TGTGCCAGCAGCCCAGGGACAGATCGTGGCTACACCTTC
CDR3: CASSPGTDRGYTF

V: TRBV6-1
size: once
J: TRBJ2-3
D: .
DNA: TGTGCCAGTACCGGACGGAGCACAGATACGCAGTATTTT
CDR3: CASTGRSTDTQYF

V: TRBV9
size: .
J: TRBJ2-5
D: TRBD1
DNA: TGTGCCAGCAGCGGGGACAGTGCTCAAGAGACCCAGTACTTC
CDR3: CASSGDSAQETQYF

V: TRBV9
size: once
J: TRBJ2-3
D: .
DNA: TGTGCCAGCAGCCAGACGGTGGGCGGGGGCACAGATACGCAGTATTTT
CDR3: CASSQTVGGGTDTQYF

V: TRBV7-2
size: .
J: TRBJ1-1
D: .
DNA: TGTGCCAGCAGCAAGGTGGTACACGTGAACACTGAAGCTTTCTTT
CDR3: CASSKVVHVNTEAFF

V: TRBV2
size: once
J: TRBJ1-6
D: TRBD1
DNA: TGTGCCAGCAGCCGACAGGGGGACACTAATTCACCCCTCCACTTT
CDR3: CASSRQGDTNSPLHF

V: TRBV2
size: .
J: TRBJ1-4
D: TRBD1
DNA: TGTGCCAGCAAGGGGACAGTTACTAATGAAAAACTGTTTTTT
CDR3: CASKGTVTNEKLFF

V: TRBV28
size: .
J: TRBJ1-1
D: TRBD1
DNA: TGTGCCAGCAGAAGCCCAGGACAGGGTATTACGTATGGGGACACTGAAGCTTTCTTT
CDR3: CASRSPGQGITYGDTEAFF

V: TRBV7-2
size: .
J: TRBJ2-2
D: .
DNA: TGTGCCAGCACCCGAGCCACCGGGGAGCTGTTTTTT
CDR3: CASTRATGELFF

V: TRBV29-1
size: .
J: TRBJ2-3
D: TRBD2
DNA: TGCAGCGTCCGGACTAGCGGGACTACAGATACGCAGTATTTT
CDR3: CSVRTSGTTDTQYF

V: TRBV18
size: .
J: TRBJ2-2
D: TRBD2
DNA: TGTGCCAGCTCACCTAGGACTAGCGGTTCCACCGGGGAGCTGTTTTTT
CDR3: CASSPRTSGSTGELFF

V: TRBV28
size: .
J: TRBJ1-2
D: .
DNA: TGTGCCAGCAGTGGCGGGGCGGGGATTTATGGCTACACCTTC
CDR3: CASSGGAGIYGYTF

V: TRBV10-2
size: few
J: TRBJ1-3
D: .
DNA: TGCGCCAGCAGTGAAGGGAACACCATATATTTT
CDR3: CASSEGNTIYF

V: TRBV7-3
size: .
J: TRBJ2-5
D: .
DNA: TGTGCCAGCAGCTTAATTCCGGGGACCCAGTACTTC
CDR3: CASSLIPGTQYF

V: TRBV6-1
size: .
J: TRBJ1-2
D: .
DNA: TGTGCCAGCAGCGAGAGCCTGAGGGCGGAAGGCTACACCTTC
CDR3: CASSESLRAEGYTF

V: TRBV30
size: .
J: TRBJ2-1
D: TRBD1
DNA: TGTGCCTGGAGTCTCCGGGACAGGGATTCCAATGAGCAGTTCTTC
CDR3: CAWSLRDRDSNEQFF

V: TRBV5-1
size: .
J: TRBJ2-3
D: TRBD2
DNA: TGCGCCAGCAGCATTCTAGCGGGGGCTGGCACAGATACGCAGTATTTT
CDR3: CASSILAGAGTDTQYF

V: TRBV11-2
size: .
J: TRBJ1-3
D: .
DNA: TGTGCCAGCAGCTTAGAGGCCCACTCTGGAAACACCATATATTTT
CDR3: CASSLEAHSGNTIYF

V: TRBV5-6
size: .
J: TRBJ1-6
D: .
DNA: TGTGCCAGCAGCTTGGGTGGGAGGACCTATAATTCACCCCTCCACTTT
CDR3: CASSLGGRTYNSPLHF

V: TRBV7-2
size: .
J: TRBJ2-5
D: .
DNA: TGTGCCAGCAGCCCCGCGGCGGGGTGGGAGACCCAGTACTTC
CDR3: CASSPAAGWETQYF

V: TRBV4-1
size: once
J: TRBJ2-1
D: .
DNA: TGCGCCAGCAGCCAGGGACCCGGGATTGGGCTGCAGTTCTTC
CDR3: CASSQGPGIGLQFF

V: TRBV10-3
size: .
J: TRBJ1-4
D: .
DNA: TGTGCCATCAGTGATATTTTGGGCTTGGGGACAACTAATGAAAAACTGTTTTTT
CDR3: CAISDILGLGTTNEKLFF

V: TRBV6-6
size: few
J: TRBJ1-4
D: .
DNA: TGTGCCAGCAGTTACCGAGGCGTGACTAATGAAAAACTGTTTTTT
CDR3: CASSYRGVTNEKLFF

V: TRBV2
size: few
J: TRBJ1-1
D: .
DNA: TGTGCCAGCAGGGAGGGTGGGTTCACTGAAGCTTTCTTT
CDR3: CASREGGFTEAFF

V: TRBV6-5
size: .
J: TRBJ2-7
D: .
DNA: TGTGCCAGCAGCCACCCCCCGGACTCGTCAGGGGAGCAGTACTTC
CDR3: CASSHPPDSSGEQYF

V: TRBV4-1
size: once
J: TRBJ2-2
D: TRBD2
DNA: TGCGCCAGCAGCCAAGCCTTACTAGCGGGGGGAAGGAGCACCGGGGAGCTGTTTTTT
CDR3: CASSQALLAGGRSTGELFF

V: TRBV9
size: .
J: TRBJ2-3
D: .
DNA: TGTGCCAGCAGCGTGGGCTACCTAACAGATACGCAGTATTTT
CDR3: CASSVGYLTDTQYF

V: TRBV7-9
size: .
J: TRBJ2-1
D: TRBD2
DNA: TGTGCCAGCAGCCCGGGACTAGCGGGGGGCAATGAGCAGTTCTTC
CDR3: CASSPGLAGGNEQFF

V: TRBV5-8
size: .
J: TRBJ2-5
D: TRBD2
DNA: TGTGCCAGCAGCCAATTTAGCGGGAGGAGGGAGACCCAGTACTTC
CDR3: CASSQFSGRRETQYF

V: TRBV6-5
size: .
J: TRBJ2-7
D: TRBD1
DNA: TGTGCCAGCAGTTACGGGACAGGGTTCCGCTACGAGCAGTACTTC
CDR3: CASSYGTGFRYEQYF

V: TRBV5-4
size: .
J: TRBJ1-6
D: .
DNA: TGTGCCAGCAGCTTGGGGCAGGGAATTTCACCCCTCCACTTT
CDR3: CASSLGQGISPLHF

V: TRBV2
size: .
J: TRBJ2-2
D: .
DNA: TGTGCCACCAGGAGGGACACCGGGGAGCTGTTTTTT
CDR3: CATRRDTGELFF

V: TRBV27
size: .
J: TRBJ2-1
D: .
DNA: TGTGCCAGCAGTTTTGGCTTCTCCTACAATGAGCAGTTCTTC
CDR3: CASSFGFSYNEQFF

V: TRBV6-8
size: .
J: TRBJ2-7
D: .
DNA: TGTGCCAGCAGCTCAGGGGGGTGGGGGACCTACGAGCAGTACTTC
CDR3: CASSSGGWGTYEQYF

V: TRBV7-2
size: once
J: TRBJ2-3
D: TRBD2
DNA: TGTGCCAGCAGCTCCATGGGACTAGCGGGGCGGTCGGCAGATACGCAGTATTTT
CDR3: CASSSMGLAGRSADTQYF

V: TRBV5-6
size: .
J: TRBJ1-1
D: TRBD1
DNA: TGTGCCAGCAGCTCGACCGGGACAGGGGACACTGAAGCTTTCTTT
CDR3: CASSSTGTGDTEAFF